This TCR beta chain comes out of a study of cytomegalovirus exposure and HLA in healthy donors. The study's findings and limits: An analysis that came later showed most CMV-associated TCR beta chains appearing HLA-restricted. Researchers catalogued around 150 TCR beta chains as cytomegalovirus-associated. A likely sequencing artifact accounted for one observed cluster of highly shared sequence variants.

PCR involved 60 Vbeta and 13 Jbeta primers. In the authors' workflow: As a later analysis found, there were around 86 million unique TCR beta chains, of which some 10 million were shared. Data came from immunoSEQ multiplex PCR; TCRdb stores just in-frame clones and leaves some out. For V, J and clone size, that table is used; D and trimming come from the DNA. Of around 180,000 clones listed, 80% to 85% are singletons. As to this clone: Its cognate antigen is unknown.

Germline lookup yields CDR1 MNHEY and CDR2 SVGAGI. J was trimmed by 6 bases and V by 4 bases; bases with no gene match: 7. This CDR3 spans 15 amino acids. This clonotype originated in a boy younger than 18 in good health and CMV-seronegative. V is TRBV6-5 and J is TRBJ2-1; 9 nucleotides line up with TRBD1. The sample was PBMCs. CDR3 amino acids: CASSSRGQGGNEQFF. The DNA of the CDR3 is TGTGCCAGCAGTTCGAGGGGACAGGGAGGCAATGAGCAGTTCTTC.